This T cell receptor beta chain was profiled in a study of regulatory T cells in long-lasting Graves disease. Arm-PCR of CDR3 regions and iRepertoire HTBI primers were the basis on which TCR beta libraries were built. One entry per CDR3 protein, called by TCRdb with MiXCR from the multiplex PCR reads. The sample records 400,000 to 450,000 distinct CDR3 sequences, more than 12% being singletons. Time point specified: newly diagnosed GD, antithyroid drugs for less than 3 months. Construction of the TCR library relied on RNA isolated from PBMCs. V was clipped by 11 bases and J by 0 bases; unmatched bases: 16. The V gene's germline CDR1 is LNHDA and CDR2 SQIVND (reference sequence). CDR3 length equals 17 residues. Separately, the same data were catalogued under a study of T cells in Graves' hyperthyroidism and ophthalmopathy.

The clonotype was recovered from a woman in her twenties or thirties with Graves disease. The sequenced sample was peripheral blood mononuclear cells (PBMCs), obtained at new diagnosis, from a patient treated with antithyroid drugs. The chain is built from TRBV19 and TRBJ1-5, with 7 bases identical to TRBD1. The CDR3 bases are TGTGCCCCCCGGAGGGCAGGGGGGAATGATAGCAATCAGCCCCAGCATTTT. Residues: CAPRRAGGNDSNQPQHF.